This TCR beta chain emerged from a study of blood T cell repertoires in COVID-19. Study background: Sites in the United States, Italy and Spain provided acute and convalescent COVID-19 samples.

This study enrolled people aged about 18 to 90 from around 25 US geographic areas. Clinical histories supplied by participants themselves formed the basis of cohort assignment. Each recovered donor of Cohort 3 presented with two negative PCRs, clearance, or symptom resolution. This CDR3 is built from 15 residues. V lost 4 bases, J lost 2 bases, and 14 bases lay in between. Germline V CDR1 and CDR2: KGHSH, LQKENI. The method was immunoSEQ multiplex PCR; TCRdb's version includes in-frame clones alone and lacks a portion of them. The data show some 200,000 clones, roughly 90% seen once. This receptor was taken from a woman aged 25 to 39 who had recovered from COVID-19. Source material: PBMCs or T cells enriched from blood (not recorded which). The V call is TRBV18, the J call TRBJ1-2; D is possibly TRBD1 (6 bases). In DNA, the CDR3 is TGTGCCAGCTCACTCGAGACAACAGGGAACTATGGCTACACCTTC. It specifies CASSLETTGNYGYTF.